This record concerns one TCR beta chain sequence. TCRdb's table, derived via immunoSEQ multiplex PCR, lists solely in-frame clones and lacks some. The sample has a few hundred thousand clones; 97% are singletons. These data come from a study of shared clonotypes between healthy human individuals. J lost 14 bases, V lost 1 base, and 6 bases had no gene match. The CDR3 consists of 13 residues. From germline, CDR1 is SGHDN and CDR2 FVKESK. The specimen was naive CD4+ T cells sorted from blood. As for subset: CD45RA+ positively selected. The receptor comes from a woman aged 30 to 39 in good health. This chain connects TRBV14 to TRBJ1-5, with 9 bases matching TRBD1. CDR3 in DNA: TGTGCCAGCAGCCAAGCCGGGACAGGGAGAAAGCATTTT. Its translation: CASSQAGTGRKHF.